The 14 T cell receptor beta chains given below trace back to one sample, sequenced in a study of glioma-infiltrating T cells. Using RNA template, CDR3s of TCR alpha and beta were amplified with iRepertoire arm-PCR. Via MiXCR, TCRdb re-called the multiplex PCR reads, giving one row per CDR3 protein. The sample has 300,000 to 450,000 distinct CDR3 sequences, 41% seen once. The sequenced material came from glioma tissue, nonneoplastic brain tissue, or PBMCs (not recorded which). These TCRs come from a human donor with low-grade glioma or glioblastoma, undergoing nonglioma brain surgery, or in good health (not recorded which).

The chain employs TRBV12-3 or TRBV12-4 and TRBJ2-6; TRBD2 is a possible D gene (6 bases). V was cut by 5 bases and J by 0 bases, with 20 bases left in between. The CDR3 is made up of 19 amino acids. The CDR3 loop is CASSPGGWTFYSGANVLTF. CDR3 nucleotide sequence: TGTGCCAGCAGTCCCGGGGGTTGGACCTTTTACTCTGGGGCCAACGTCCTGACTTTC.

This clonotype was observed a handful of times. The V call is TRBV7-2, the J call TRBJ1-2; the D gene is possibly TRBD1 (5 bases). The V gene lost 6 bases and the J gene lost 5 bases, with 19 bases spanning the gap. CDR1 and CDR2 from the germline V gene are SGHTA and FQGNSA. The CDR3 is 15 amino acids. The CDR3 is CASSLRDPFVYGYTF. The CDR3, as DNA: TGTGCCAGCAGTTTACGGGACCCTTTCGTATATGGCTACACCTTC.

The J gene is TRBJ2-6, the V gene TRBV19, with 7 positions matching TRBD2. CDR1 and CDR2 (germline): LNHDA, SQIVND (reference sequence). This CDR3 has 18 residues. The trim removed 3 bases at V and 2 bases at J, leaving 10 bases unmatched. CDR3 DNA: TGTGCCAGTAGTATTCGTAAACGGGGGGTTGCTGGGGCCAACGTCCTGACTTTC. Translation: CASSIRKRGVAGANVLTF.

The chain combines TRBV10-3 with TRBJ2-3; D not resolved. Germline-derived CDR1 and CDR2 are ENHRY and SYGVKD. The ends were cut back, 4 bases at V and 1 base at J, with 0 bases in the middle. The CDR3 runs 11 residues. The CDR3 is CAISGTDTQYF. The CDR3 nucleotides are TGTGCCATCAGTGGCACAGATACGCAGTATTTT.

This clonotype showed up just once. The rearrangement uses TRBV5-1 and TRBJ2-5, with D tentatively TRBD2 (6 bases). V was clipped by 4 bases and J by 3 bases, with 13 bases between them. Germline V gene sequence: CDR1 SGHRS, CDR2 YFSETQ. This CDR3 has 14 amino acids. The CDR3 protein is CASSLAGSEETQYF. The CDR3, as DNA: TGCGCCAGCAGCCTGGCCGGGAGCGAAGAGACCCAGTACTTC.

CDR3 coding DNA: TGTGCCAGCAGCCGTAGACAGGGACGGACCTACGAGCAGTACTTC. Its translation: CASSRRQGRTYEQYF. The J gene is TRBJ2-7, the V gene TRBV7-2; the match to TRBD1 covers 7 bases. The germline gives CDR1 SGHTA, CDR2 FQGNSA. The CDR3 extends over 15 amino acids. V was clipped by 5 bases and J by 2 bases; unmatched bases: 9.

This clonotype was seen a few times. This chain uses TRBV10-3 with TRBJ2-5; maybe TRBD1 (6 bases). The CDR3 length is 13 residues. Germline CDR1 is ENHRY and CDR2 is SYGVKD. Trimming removed 10 bases at V and 1 base at J, with 13 bases between. CDR3 nucleotides: TGTGCCACCCAGCCGACAGGCCAAGAGACCCAGTACTTC. This encodes CATQPTGQETQYF.

The table lists this clonotype with many counts. The rearrangement links TRBV27 to TRBJ1-1; perhaps TRBD1 as D (5 bases). Trimming stripped 4 bases from V and 4 bases from J, with 10 bases between. CDR3 length: 13 residues. Germline loops: CDR1 MNHEY, CDR2 SMNVEV (reference sequence). The chain's CDR3 is CASSSDRGTEAFF. In DNA, the CDR3 is TGTGCCAGCAGTTCAGACAGAGGCACTGAAGCTTTCTTT.

This chain links TRBV24-1 with TRBJ2-1; the D gene is possibly TRBD2 (6 bases). V lost 4 bases and J 3 bases, leaving 12 bases between the germline ends. CDR1 and CDR2 (germline): KGHDR, SFDVKD. The CDR3 is 15 residues long. The chain's CDR3 is CATSEERVFYNEQFF. The CDR3 DNA is TGTGCCACCAGTGAGGAGCGGGTCTTCTACAATGAGCAGTTCTTC.

This clonotype occurred a few times. The rearrangement joins TRBV4-2 to TRBJ2-3; 8 positions agree with TRBD1. There are 15 residues in the CDR3. After removal of 0 bases from V and 6 bases from J, the junction contained 5 bases not matched to a gene. The germline V gene encodes CDR1 LGHNA and CDR2 YNFKEQ. CDR3 region: CASSQEWTGLDTQYF. DNA of the CDR3: TGTGCCAGCAGCCAAGAATGGACAGGGCTGGATACGCAGTATTTT.

The rearrangement joins TRBV4-3 to TRBJ1-2; D gene unclear. Germline V gene data show CDR1 as LGHNA and CDR2 as YSLEER. The V gene lost 0 bases and the J gene lost 0 bases, with 14 bases spanning the gap. The CDR3 covers 17 residues. The CDR3 bases are TGCGCCAGCAGCCAAGATTCCCGGCCTAAATCTAACTATGGCTACACCTTC. This codes for CASSQDSRPKSNYGYTF.

The V and J genes are TRBV4-3 and TRBJ1-2, with D unresolved. The CDR3 runs 19 residues. Trimming removed 0 bases at V and 0 bases at J, with 20 bases between. Per germline, CDR1 LGHNA and CDR2 YSLEER. CDR3 sequence reads: CASSQELGLTAASNYGYTF. DNA of the CDR3: TGCGCCAGCAGCCAAGAATTAGGGTTAACAGCCGCCTCTAACTATGGCTACACCTTC.

In its sample, this clonotype was seen a few times. This chain connects TRBV20-1 to TRBJ2-7, with D unclear. Germline V gene data show CDR1 as DFQATT and CDR2 as SNEGSKA (reference sequence). V gave up 6 bases and J gave up 4 bases, with 19 bases separating them. There are 14 residues in the CDR3. CDR3 amino acids: CSAREGSYIYEQYF. Here the CDR3 DNA reads TGCAGTGCCCGAGAAGGTTCATATATTTACGAGCAGTACTTC.

As for this clonotype: A read error is possible here, since a much larger clone lies one base away. The CDR3 spells CATSGDPLSEQYF. CDR3 nucleotides: TGTGCCACCAGCGGAGACCCATTATCCGAGCAGTACTTC. This chain uses TRBV15 with TRBJ2-7; D remains unclear. The germline V gene has CDR1 LNHNV and CDR2 YYDKDF (reference sequence). The CDR3 covers 13 residues.